This TCR beta chain was recorded in a study of regulatory T cells in long-lasting Graves disease. Both iRepertoire HTBI primers and Arm-PCR of CDR3 regions were used to build the TCR beta libraries. TCRdb called the multiplex PCR reads again in MiXCR, with one record for every CDR3 protein. The sample carries approximately 490,000 distinct CDR3 sequences, about 17% recorded once. In this sample, this clonotype turned up many times. Time point here: newly diagnosed GD, antithyroid drugs for less than 3 months. The TCR library was prepared using RNA isolated from PBMCs. American Thyroid Association guidelines were used to diagnose Graves' disease. As collected, the peripheral blood samples measured 7.5 to 10 milliliters each and went into EDTA tubes. Trimming removed 3 bases from V and 0 bases from J, with 12 bases in between. This CDR3 contains 15 residues. CDR1 and CDR2 from the germline V gene are SGDLS and YYNGEE.

The data were also submitted as part of a second study, on T cells in Graves' hyperthyroidism and ophthalmopathy. According to that study: First-round RT-PCR of the TCR CDR3 relied on the HTBI primer set. Separating ophthalmopathy from stable hyperthyroidism was achieved by a 13 V-J model.

V and J are TRBV9 and TRBJ1-1, with D uncertain. The material sequenced was peripheral blood mononuclear cells (PBMCs), taken at new diagnosis, from a patient treated with antithyroid drugs. This sequence was found in a man aged 40-50 years with Graves disease. The CDR3 bases are TGTGCCAGCAGCGCTTCGGACGGATTGAACACTGAAGCTTTCTTT. This gives the protein CASSASDGLNTEAFF.